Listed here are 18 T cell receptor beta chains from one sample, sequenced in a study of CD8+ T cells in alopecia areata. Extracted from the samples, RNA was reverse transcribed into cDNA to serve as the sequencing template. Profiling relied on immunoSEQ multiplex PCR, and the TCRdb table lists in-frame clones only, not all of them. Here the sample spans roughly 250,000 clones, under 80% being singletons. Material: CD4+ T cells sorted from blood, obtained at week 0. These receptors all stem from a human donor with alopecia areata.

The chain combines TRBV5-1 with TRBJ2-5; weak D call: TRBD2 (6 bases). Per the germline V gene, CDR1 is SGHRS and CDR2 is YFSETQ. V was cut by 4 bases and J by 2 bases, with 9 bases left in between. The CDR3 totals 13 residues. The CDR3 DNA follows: TGCGCCAGCAGCAGGGCGGGACAAGAGACCCAGTACTTC. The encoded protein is CASSRAGQETQYF.

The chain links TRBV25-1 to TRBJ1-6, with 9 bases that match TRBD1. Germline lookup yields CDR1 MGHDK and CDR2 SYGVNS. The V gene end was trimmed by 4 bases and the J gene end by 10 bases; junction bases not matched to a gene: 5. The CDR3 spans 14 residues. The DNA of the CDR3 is TGTGCCAGCAGTGCCACAGGGGGCGACTCACCCCTCCACTTT. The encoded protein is CASSATGGDSPLHF.

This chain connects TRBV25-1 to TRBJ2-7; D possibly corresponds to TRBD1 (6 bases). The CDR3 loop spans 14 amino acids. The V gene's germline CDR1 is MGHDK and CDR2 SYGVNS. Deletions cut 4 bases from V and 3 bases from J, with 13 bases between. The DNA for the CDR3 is TGTGCCAGCAGTGTGGACAGATGGGGCTACGAGCAGTACTTC. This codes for CASSVDRWGYEQYF.

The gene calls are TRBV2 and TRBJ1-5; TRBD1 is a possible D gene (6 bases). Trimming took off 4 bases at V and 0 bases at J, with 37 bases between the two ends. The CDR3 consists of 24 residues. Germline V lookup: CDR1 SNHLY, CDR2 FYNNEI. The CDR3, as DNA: TGTGCCAGCAGTGCCCACCATAAAGAACCCCGGGACACCTCCAGGTGGGATAGCAATCAGCCCCAGCATTTT. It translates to CASSAHHKEPRDTSRWDSNQPQHF.

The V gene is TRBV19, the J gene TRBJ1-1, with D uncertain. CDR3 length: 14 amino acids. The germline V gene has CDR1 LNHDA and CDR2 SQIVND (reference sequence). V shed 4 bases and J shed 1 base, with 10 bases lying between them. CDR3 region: CASSTRTANTEAFF. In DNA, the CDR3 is TGTGCCAGTAGTACCCGGACGGCGAACACTGAAGCTTTCTTT.

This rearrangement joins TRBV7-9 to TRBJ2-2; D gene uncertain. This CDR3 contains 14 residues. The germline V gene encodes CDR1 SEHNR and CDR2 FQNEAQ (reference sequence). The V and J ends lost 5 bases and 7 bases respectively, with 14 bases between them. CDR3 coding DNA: TGTGCCAGCAGCCCCGACGGAAGGGACGGGGAGCTGTTTTTT. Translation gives CASSPDGRDGELFF.

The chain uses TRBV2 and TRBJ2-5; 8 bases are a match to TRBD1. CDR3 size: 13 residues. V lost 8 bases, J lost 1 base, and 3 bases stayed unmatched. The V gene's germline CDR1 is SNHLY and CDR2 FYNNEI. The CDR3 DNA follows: TGTGCCAGCGGCGGGACAGGCCAAGAGACCCAGTACTTC. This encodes CASGGTGQETQYF.

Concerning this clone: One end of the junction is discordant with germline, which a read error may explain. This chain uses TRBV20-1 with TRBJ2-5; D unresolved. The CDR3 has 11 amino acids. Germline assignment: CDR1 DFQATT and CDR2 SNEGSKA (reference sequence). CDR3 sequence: CSARESETQYF. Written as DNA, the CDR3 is TGCAGTGCCAGAGAGTCAGAGACCCAGTACTTC.

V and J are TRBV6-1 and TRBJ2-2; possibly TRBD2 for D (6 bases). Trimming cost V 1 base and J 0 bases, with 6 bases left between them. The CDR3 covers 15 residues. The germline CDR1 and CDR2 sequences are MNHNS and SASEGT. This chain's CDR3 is CASSEGLANTGELFF. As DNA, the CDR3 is TGTGCCAGCAGTGAAGGACTAGCGAACACCGGGGAGCTGTTTTTT.

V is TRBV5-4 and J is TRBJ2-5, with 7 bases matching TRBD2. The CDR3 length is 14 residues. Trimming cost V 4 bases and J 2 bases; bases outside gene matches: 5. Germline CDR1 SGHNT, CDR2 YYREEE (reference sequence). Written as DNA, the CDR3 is TGTGCCAGCAGCCCCGGGGGGTTTCAAGAGACCCAGTACTTC. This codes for CASSPGGFQETQYF. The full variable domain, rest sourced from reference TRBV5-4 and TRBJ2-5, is ETGVTQSPTHLIKTRGQQVTLRCSSQSGHNTVSWYQQALGQGPQFIFQYYREEENGRGNFPPRFSGLQFPNYSSELNVNALELDDSALYLCASSPGGFQETQYFGPGTRLLVL.

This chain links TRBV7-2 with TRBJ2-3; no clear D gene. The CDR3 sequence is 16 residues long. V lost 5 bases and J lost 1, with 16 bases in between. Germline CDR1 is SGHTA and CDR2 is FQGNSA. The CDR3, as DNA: TGTGCCAGCAGCCACCCACCCGTTGGGGGCACAGATACGCAGTATTTT. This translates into CASSHPPVGGTDTQYF.

CDR3 sequence: CASSFQADQETQYF. The CDR3 nucleotides read TGCGCCAGCAGCTTCCAAGCCGACCAAGAGACCCAGTACTTC. The rearrangement links TRBV5-1 to TRBJ2-5; D is undetermined. Germline CDR1 reads SGHRS; CDR2 reads YFSETQ. This CDR3 is built from 14 residues. V was trimmed by 2 bases and J by 0 bases, leaving 8 bases between them.

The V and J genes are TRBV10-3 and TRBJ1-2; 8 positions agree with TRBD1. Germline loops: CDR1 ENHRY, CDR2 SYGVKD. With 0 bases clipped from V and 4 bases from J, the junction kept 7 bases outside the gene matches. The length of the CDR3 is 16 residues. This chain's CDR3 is CAISESRQGKGYGYTF. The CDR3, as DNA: TGTGCCATCAGTGAGTCCCGACAGGGGAAGGGCTATGGCTACACCTTC.

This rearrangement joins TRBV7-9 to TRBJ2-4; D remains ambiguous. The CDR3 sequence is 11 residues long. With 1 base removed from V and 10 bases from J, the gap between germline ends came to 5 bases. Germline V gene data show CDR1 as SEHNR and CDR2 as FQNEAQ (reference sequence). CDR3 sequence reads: CASSLGGIQYF. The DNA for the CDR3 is TGTGCCAGCAGCTTAGGCGGTATTCAGTACTTC.

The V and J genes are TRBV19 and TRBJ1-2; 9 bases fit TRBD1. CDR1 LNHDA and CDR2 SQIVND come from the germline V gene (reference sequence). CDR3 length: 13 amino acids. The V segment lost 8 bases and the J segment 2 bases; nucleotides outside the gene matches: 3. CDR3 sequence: CASGGQGNYGYTF. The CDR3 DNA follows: TGTGCCAGTGGGGGACAGGGAAACTATGGCTACACCTTC.

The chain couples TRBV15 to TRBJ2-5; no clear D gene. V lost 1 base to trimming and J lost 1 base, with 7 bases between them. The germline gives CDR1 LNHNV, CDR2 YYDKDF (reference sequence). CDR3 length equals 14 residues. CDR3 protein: CATSRGSAQETQYF. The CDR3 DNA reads TGTGCCACCAGCAGAGGGTCAGCCCAAGAGACCCAGTACTTC.

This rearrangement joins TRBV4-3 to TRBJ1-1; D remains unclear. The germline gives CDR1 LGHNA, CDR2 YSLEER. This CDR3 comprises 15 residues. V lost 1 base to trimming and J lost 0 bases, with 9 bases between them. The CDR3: CASSQGLQLNTEAFF. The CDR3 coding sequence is TGCGCCAGCAGCCAAGGTCTCCAGCTGAACACTGAAGCTTTCTTT.

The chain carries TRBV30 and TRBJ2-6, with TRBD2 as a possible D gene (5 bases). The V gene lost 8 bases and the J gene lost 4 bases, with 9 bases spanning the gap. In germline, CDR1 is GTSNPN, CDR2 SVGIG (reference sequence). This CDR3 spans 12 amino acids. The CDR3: CALEAGANVLTF. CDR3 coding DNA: TGTGCCCTGGAGGCCGGGGCCAACGTCCTGACTTTC.